These T cell receptor beta chains were read from a single sample in a study of T cell repertoires in cytomegalovirus infection. TCRdb reprocessed the reads via MiXCR and lists one record per CDR3 protein. This table holds roughly 800,000 distinct CDR3 sequences, 25% to 30% found once. These receptors' antigens are unknown. The sample was cultured CD8+ T cells from PBMCs, taken from culture after CMV antigen stimulation. The receptors originated from a human donor in good health (CMV status not recorded). Some clones in this sample may be carry-over from other donors' samples. Each CDR3 is given with its conserved first and last residue. Fields, in order: clone size, J gene, V gene, D gene, CDR3 DNA, CDR3 protein. A D gene is named only where the DNA matches it firmly. Size is stated for part of the rows, as once, few or many counts, or as a class when the clone is expanded.

clone size: .
J gene: TRBJ2-1
V gene: TRBV24-1
D gene: .
CDR3 DNA: TGTGCCACCAGTGATTCCCCAGGGGCCCACCCCATCACCTACAATGAGCAGTTCTTC
CDR3 protein: CATSDSPGAHPITYNEQFF

clone size: few
J gene: TRBJ1-1
V gene: TRBV19
D gene: .
CDR3 DNA: TGTGCCAGTAGTCCCACGAGCGGGGTTGAAGCTTTCTTT
CDR3 protein: CASSPTSGVEAFF

clone size: many
J gene: TRBJ2-1
V gene: TRBV7-8
D gene: .
CDR3 DNA: TGTGCCAGCAGCTTAGCGAGAGGGGGTGAGCAGTTCTTC
CDR3 protein: CASSLARGGEQFF

clone size: few
J gene: TRBJ2-1
V gene: TRBV7-9
D gene: TRBD2
CDR3 DNA: TGTGCCAGCAGCGGACCGGGACTAGCGGGGGCTGAGCAGTTCTTC
CDR3 protein: CASSGPGLAGAEQFF

clone size: .
J gene: TRBJ1-5
V gene: TRBV4-1
D gene: .
CDR3 DNA: TGCGCCAGCAGCCAAGAACCAGGGCCCTATCAGCCCCAGCATTTT
CDR3 protein: CASSQEPGPYQPQHF

clone size: .
J gene: TRBJ2-7
V gene: TRBV9
D gene: .
CDR3 DNA: TGTGCCAGCAGCGTAGGACAGAATACCTACGAGCAGTACTTC
CDR3 protein: CASSVGQNTYEQYF

clone size: .
J gene: TRBJ1-1
V gene: TRBV27
D gene: .
CDR3 DNA: TGTGCCAGCAGTTTATCGTTGCTCACTGAAGCTTTCTTT
CDR3 protein: CASSLSLLTEAFF

clone size: few
J gene: TRBJ2-1
V gene: TRBV6-5
D gene: .
CDR3 DNA: TGTGCCAGCAGTTATCGAGGGGGAAGAATATCAGGCCCCTACAATGAGCAGTTCTTC
CDR3 protein: CASSYRGGRISGPYNEQFF

clone size: .
J gene: TRBJ2-5
V gene: TRBV7-3
D gene: .
CDR3 DNA: TGTGCCAGCAGCCCAACCGGATTCGAAGAGACCCAGTACTTC
CDR3 protein: CASSPTGFEETQYF

clone size: few
J gene: TRBJ2-7
V gene: TRBV6-1
D gene: .
CDR3 DNA: TGTGCCAGCAGTGAAGCGCCGCACGAGCAGTACTTC
CDR3 protein: CASSEAPHEQYF

clone size: .
J gene: TRBJ2-5
V gene: TRBV19
D gene: .
CDR3 DNA: TGTGCCAGTAGTATCGCCGGGGAGGTAGAGACCCAGTACTTC
CDR3 protein: CASSIAGEVETQYF

clone size: few
J gene: TRBJ1-6
V gene: TRBV10-3
D gene: .
CDR3 DNA: TGTGCCATCAGTGAGATGGAGTATAATTCACCCCTCCACTTT
CDR3 protein: CAISEMEYNSPLHF

clone size: few
J gene: TRBJ2-3
V gene: TRBV4-1
D gene: .
CDR3 DNA: TGCGCCAGCAGCTCAACGGGACGGAGGGCAGATACGCAGTATTTT
CDR3 protein: CASSSTGRRADTQYF

clone size: .
J gene: TRBJ1-5
V gene: TRBV27
D gene: TRBD1
CDR3 DNA: TGTGCCAGCAGGAACAGGGGCACCAATCAGCCCCAGCATTTT
CDR3 protein: CASRNRGTNQPQHF

clone size: .
J gene: TRBJ2-1
V gene: TRBV6-2/TRBV6-3
D gene: .
CDR3 DNA: TGTGCCAGCAGTTACATGCGTAGCTCCTACAATGAGCAGTTCTTC
CDR3 protein: CASSYMRSSYNEQFF

clone size: .
J gene: TRBJ2-2
V gene: TRBV6-6
D gene: .
CDR3 DNA: TGTGCCAGCAGCTTACGGATTGAGGGCGGGGAGCTGTTTTTT
CDR3 protein: CASSLRIEGGELFF

clone size: .
J gene: TRBJ2-7
V gene: TRBV6-1
D gene: .
CDR3 DNA: TGTGCCAGCAGTCATCGAAACGGGAGCTCCTACGAGCAGTACTTC
CDR3 protein: CASSHRNGSSYEQYF

clone size: .
J gene: TRBJ2-3
V gene: TRBV5-1
D gene: TRBD1
CDR3 DNA: TGCGCCAGCAGCCCCGGGACAGGACCTACAGATACGCAGTATTTT
CDR3 protein: CASSPGTGPTDTQYF

clone size: .
J gene: TRBJ2-6
V gene: TRBV12-3/TRBV12-4
D gene: TRBD1
CDR3 DNA: TGTGCCAGCAGCACACCGGGACAGATAGCTCTGGGGACCAACGTCCTGACTTTC
CDR3 protein: CASSTPGQIALGTNVLTF

clone size: few
J gene: TRBJ2-5
V gene: TRBV4-2
D gene: .
CDR3 DNA: TGTGCCAGCAGCCAGGGACAAGTGGAAGAGACCCAGTACTTC
CDR3 protein: CASSQGQVEETQYF

clone size: .
J gene: TRBJ1-3
V gene: TRBV6-5
D gene: TRBD1
CDR3 DNA: TGTGCCAGCATCGGACAGGGCCCACACACCATATATTTT
CDR3 protein: CASIGQGPHTIYF

clone size: few
J gene: TRBJ1-1
V gene: TRBV7-9
D gene: TRBD1
CDR3 DNA: TGTGCCAGCAGCTTTAACAGGGGTCTATCACTTATGAACACTGAAGCTTTCTTT
CDR3 protein: CASSFNRGLSLMNTEAFF

clone size: .
J gene: TRBJ1-2
V gene: TRBV2
D gene: .
CDR3 DNA: TGTGCCAGCATGGGAGCAGGGCACAACTATGGCTACACCTTC
CDR3 protein: CASMGAGHNYGYTF

clone size: few
J gene: TRBJ2-1
V gene: TRBV7-3
D gene: .
CDR3 DNA: TGTGCCAGCAGCTTATCGGCAGGGAGGCTTCGGAATGAGCAGTTCTTC
CDR3 protein: CASSLSAGRLRNEQFF

clone size: .
J gene: TRBJ2-5
V gene: TRBV19
D gene: TRBD2
CDR3 DNA: TGTGCCAGTAGTATTCGGGGACTAGCGGGTTTTGGCTTACGAGAGACCCAGTACTTC
CDR3 protein: CASSIRGLAGFGLRETQYF

clone size: few
J gene: TRBJ1-2
V gene: TRBV6-5
D gene: .
CDR3 DNA: TGTGCCAGCAGTTACTCGATCGGGGGCAGCATCTATGGCTACACCTTC
CDR3 protein: CASSYSIGGSIYGYTF

clone size: .
J gene: TRBJ1-1
V gene: TRBV12-5
D gene: .
CDR3 DNA: TGTGCTAGTGGTTTGCCGACTCCAACAGGGACTGAAGCTTTCTTT
CDR3 protein: CASGLPTPTGTEAFF

clone size: few
J gene: TRBJ1-1
V gene: TRBV6-5
D gene: .
CDR3 DNA: TGTGCCAGCAGTCCAGAGCAGGGGACCCTCCTCACTGAAGCTTTCTTT
CDR3 protein: CASSPEQGTLLTEAFF

clone size: .
J gene: TRBJ2-5
V gene: TRBV7-9
D gene: .
CDR3 DNA: TGTGCCAGCAGCCTAAGGCAGGGTGACCAAGAGACCCAGTACTTC
CDR3 protein: CASSLRQGDQETQYF

clone size: many
J gene: TRBJ1-3
V gene: TRBV12-3/TRBV12-4
D gene: .
CDR3 DNA: TGTGCCAGCAGTTTCCGGGACATTAACACCATATATTTT
CDR3 protein: CASSFRDINTIYF

clone size: .
J gene: TRBJ2-3
V gene: TRBV12-3/TRBV12-4
D gene: TRBD2
CDR3 DNA: TGTGCCAGCAGTGGGAGCGGGGGTCCCTATAGCACAGATACGCAGTATTTT
CDR3 protein: CASSGSGGPYSTDTQYF

clone size: .
J gene: TRBJ2-5
V gene: TRBV12-3/TRBV12-4
D gene: .
CDR3 DNA: TGTGCCAGCAGTTCCGGGACCCTAAGCCAAGAGACCCAGTACTTC
CDR3 protein: CASSSGTLSQETQYF

clone size: .
J gene: TRBJ2-1
V gene: TRBV7-3
D gene: TRBD1
CDR3 DNA: TGTGCCAGCAGCTTAATGGGACAGGGCGCCTACAATGAGCAGTTCTTC
CDR3 protein: CASSLMGQGAYNEQFF